The 5 T cell receptor beta chains reported below all come from one sample, sequenced in a study of cytomegalovirus exposure and HLA in healthy donors. It was with 60 Vbeta and 13 Jbeta primers that the PCR ran. Profiling relied on immunoSEQ multiplex PCR, and the TCRdb table lists in-frame clones only, not all of them. The table shows roughly 93,000 clones, with around 75% occurring only once. The specimen sequenced was PBMCs. The source of these receptors is a man younger than 35 in good health and CMV-seropositive.

The chain carries TRBV7-9 and TRBJ2-5, with D tentatively TRBD2 (5 bases). V was trimmed by 7 bases and J by 0 bases, leaving 6 bases between them. This CDR3 spans 12 amino acids. Germline values: CDR1 SEHNR, CDR2 FQNEAQ (reference sequence). The CDR3 DNA follows: TGTGCCAGCAAGCGGTACCAAGAGACCCAGTACTTC. Amino acid sequence: CASKRYQETQYF.

The chain is built from TRBV27 and TRBJ1-6; D call uncertain. The CDR3 is 14 amino acids. The germline V gene has CDR1 MNHEY and CDR2 SMNVEV (reference sequence). Trimming shortened V by 3 bases and J by 7 bases, and 10 bases separated the two germline ends. CDR3 in DNA: TGTGCCAGCAGTTTTGAGGGTTTAAATTCACCCCTCCACTTT. It translates to CASSFEGLNSPLHF.

The V gene is TRBV28, the J gene TRBJ1-1; D call uncertain. CDR1 and CDR2 from the germline V gene are MDHEN and SYDVKM. This CDR3 has 16 residues. V lost 2 bases and J 6 bases, leaving 19 bases between the germline ends. The CDR3 sequence is CASSLNMVRREAEAFF. The DNA for the CDR3 is TGTGCCAGCAGTTTAAATATGGTACGGAGGGAAGCTGAAGCTTTCTTT.

This clone showed up just once. CDR3 in amino acids: CASSLLAGAEQFF. The CDR3 bases are TGTGCCAGCAGCCTTCTAGCGGGGGCCGAGCAGTTCTTC. The chain joins TRBV13 to TRBJ2-1; TRBD2 matches 10 bases. V dropped 5 bases and J dropped 10; count of bases not matched to a gene: 5. CDR3 length equals 13 residues. Looked up from germline, CDR1 is PRHDT and CDR2 is FYEKMQ (reference sequence).

The chain couples TRBV5-1 to TRBJ2-7; TRBD2 is a possible D gene (5 bases). Trimming shortened V by 0 bases and J by 1 base, and 11 bases separated the two germline ends. This CDR3 contains 15 residues. Germline CDR1 reads SGHRS; CDR2 reads YFSETQ. CDR3 coding DNA: TGCGCCAGCAGCTTGGAGGACTTTGTTTCCTACGAGCAGTACTTC. Translated: CASSLEDFVSYEQYF.